This TCR beta chain was recorded in a study of CD8+CD57+ T cells in acquired aplastic anemia. Study overall: 3.2 ug was the average amount of DNA from sorted CD4+ and CD8+ cells.

Using genomic DNA as the template, TCR beta VDJ and CDR3 profiling was carried out. One entry per CDR3 protein results from TCRdb running MiXCR on the reads. This table has hundreds of thousands of distinct CDR3 sequences, 25% to 40% appearing once. The V gene end was trimmed by 4 bases and the J gene end by 7 bases; junction bases not matched to a gene: 8. This CDR3 is built from 14 residues. Germline values: CDR1 SGDLS, CDR2 YYNGEE. Patients included in sequencing had previously demonstrated CD8+CD57+ cell expansion by flow cytometry. Blood was sampled before the patients had received any therapy. The chain recombines TRBV9 with TRBJ2-7; 10 positions agree with TRBD1. The clonotype originates from a human donor with aplastic anemia. The sequenced material came from sorted CD4+, CD8+, or CD8+CD57+ T cells (not recorded which) from PBMCs. CDR3 coding DNA: TGTGCCAGCAGCCTCCGGGACAGGGGTCTTGAGCAGTACTTC. Protein: CASSLRDRGLEQYF.